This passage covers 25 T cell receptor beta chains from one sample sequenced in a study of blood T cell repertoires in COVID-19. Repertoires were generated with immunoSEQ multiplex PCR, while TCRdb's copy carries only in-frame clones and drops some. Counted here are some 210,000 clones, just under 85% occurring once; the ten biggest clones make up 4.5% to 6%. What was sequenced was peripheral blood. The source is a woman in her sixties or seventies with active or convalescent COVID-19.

The CDR3 reads CASSPGYEQYF. The DNA for the CDR3 is TGCGCCAGCAGCCCCGGGTACGAGCAGTACTTC. The chain couples TRBV5-1 to TRBJ2-7; D is undetermined. V dropped 4 bases and J dropped 4 bases, with 6 bases sitting between them. Germline CDR1 is SGHRS and CDR2 is YFSETQ. The CDR3 is 11 amino acids.

The CDR3 DNA sequence: TGTGCCAGCTCACCAACGAAACAGGGAATAAATGAAAAACTGTTTTTT. Amino acid sequence: CASSPTKQGINEKLFF. The rearrangement uses TRBV18 and TRBJ1-4, with D maybe TRBD1 (6 bases). Germline CDR1 is KGHSH and CDR2 is LQKENI. Between the trimmed V and J ends, which lost 2 bases and 5 bases, there was a span of 15 bases. This CDR3 contains 16 residues.

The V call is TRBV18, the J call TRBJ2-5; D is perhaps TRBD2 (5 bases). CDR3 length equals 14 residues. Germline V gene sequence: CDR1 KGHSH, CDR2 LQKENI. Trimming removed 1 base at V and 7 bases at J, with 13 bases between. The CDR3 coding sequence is TGTGCCAGCTCACCACTTGCCCGTGAGGGGACCCAGTACTTC. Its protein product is CASSPLAREGTQYF.

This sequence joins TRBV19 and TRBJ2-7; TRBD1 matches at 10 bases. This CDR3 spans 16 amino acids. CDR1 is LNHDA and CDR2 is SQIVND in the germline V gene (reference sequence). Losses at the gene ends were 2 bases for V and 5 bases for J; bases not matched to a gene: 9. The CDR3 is CASSILPDRGRNEQYF. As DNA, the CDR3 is TGTGCCAGTAGTATACTCCCTGACAGGGGGCGGAACGAGCAGTACTTC.

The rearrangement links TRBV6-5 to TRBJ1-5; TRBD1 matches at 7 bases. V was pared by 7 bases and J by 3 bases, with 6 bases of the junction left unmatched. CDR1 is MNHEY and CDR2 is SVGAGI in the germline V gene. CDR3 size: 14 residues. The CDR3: CASTVGTANQPQHF. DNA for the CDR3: TGTGCCAGCACGGTCGGGACAGCCAATCAGCCCCAGCATTTT.

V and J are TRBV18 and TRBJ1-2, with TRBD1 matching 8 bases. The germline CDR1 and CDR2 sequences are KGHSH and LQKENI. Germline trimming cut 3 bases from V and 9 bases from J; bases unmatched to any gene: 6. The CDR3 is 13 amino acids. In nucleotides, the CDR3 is TGTGCCAGCTCACCGACAGGGGAGATGAGCTACACCTTC. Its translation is CASSPTGEMSYTF.

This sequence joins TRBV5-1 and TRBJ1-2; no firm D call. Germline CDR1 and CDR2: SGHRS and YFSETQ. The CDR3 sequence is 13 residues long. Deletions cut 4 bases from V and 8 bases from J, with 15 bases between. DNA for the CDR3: TGCGCCAGCAGCCCAGACGGGAAAATCGGCTACACCTTC. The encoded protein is CASSPDGKIGYTF.

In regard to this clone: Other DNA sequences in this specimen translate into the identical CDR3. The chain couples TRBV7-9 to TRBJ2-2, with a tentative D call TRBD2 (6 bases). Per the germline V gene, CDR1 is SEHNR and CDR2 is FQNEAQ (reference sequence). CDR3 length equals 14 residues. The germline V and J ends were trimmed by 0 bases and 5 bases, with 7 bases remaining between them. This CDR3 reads CASSLAGGTGELFF. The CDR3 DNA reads TGTGCCAGCAGCTTAGCAGGAGGGACCGGGGAGCTGTTTTTT.

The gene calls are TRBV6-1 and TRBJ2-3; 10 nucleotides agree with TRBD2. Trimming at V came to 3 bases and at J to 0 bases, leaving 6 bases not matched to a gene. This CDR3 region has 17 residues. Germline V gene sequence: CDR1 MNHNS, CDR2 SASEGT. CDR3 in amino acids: CASSDLAGGPSTDTQYF. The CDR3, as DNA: TGTGCCAGCAGTGATTTAGCGGGAGGTCCTAGCACAGATACGCAGTATTTT.

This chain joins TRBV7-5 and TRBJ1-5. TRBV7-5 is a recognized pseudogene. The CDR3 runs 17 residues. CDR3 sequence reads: CVRSLAGRGLGNQPQHF. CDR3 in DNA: TGTGTCAGAAGCTTAGCTGGGCGGGGGCTCGGCAATCAGCCCCAGCATTTT.

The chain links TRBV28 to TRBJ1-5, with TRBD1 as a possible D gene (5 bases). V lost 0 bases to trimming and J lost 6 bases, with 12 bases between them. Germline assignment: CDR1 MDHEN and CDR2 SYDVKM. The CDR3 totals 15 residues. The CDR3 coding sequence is TGTGCCAGCAGTTTATGGGGGCTCTTCGGTCAGCCCCAGCATTTT. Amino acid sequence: CASSLWGLFGQPQHF.

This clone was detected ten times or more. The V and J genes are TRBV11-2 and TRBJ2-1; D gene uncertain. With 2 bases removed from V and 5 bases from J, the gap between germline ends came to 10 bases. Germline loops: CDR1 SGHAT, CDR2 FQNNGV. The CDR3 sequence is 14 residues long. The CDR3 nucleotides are TGTGCCAGCAGCTTATTAGGCGGAAACAATGAGCAGTTCTTC. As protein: CASSLLGGNNEQFF.

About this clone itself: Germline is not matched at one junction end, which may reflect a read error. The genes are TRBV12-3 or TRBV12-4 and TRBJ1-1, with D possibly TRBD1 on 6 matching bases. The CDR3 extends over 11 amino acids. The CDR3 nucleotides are TGTGCCACCAGTTTACAGGGTGAAGCTTTCTTT. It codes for CATSLQGEAFF.

This CDR3 is CSASLGESDTQYF. The CDR3 nucleotides are TGCAGTGCTAGTCTGGGCGAATCAGATACGCAGTATTTT. The chain uses TRBV20-1 and TRBJ2-3, with unresolved D. Per the germline V gene, CDR1 is DFQATT and CDR2 is SNEGSKA (reference sequence). Trimming took off 3 bases at V and 4 bases at J, with 11 bases between the two ends. The CDR3 is made up of 13 amino acids.

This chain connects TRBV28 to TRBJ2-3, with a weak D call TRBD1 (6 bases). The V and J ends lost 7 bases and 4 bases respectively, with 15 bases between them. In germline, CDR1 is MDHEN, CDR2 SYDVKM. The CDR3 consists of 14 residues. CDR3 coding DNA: TGTGCCAGCACCAACCGTGGGGGCTCAGATACGCAGTATTTT. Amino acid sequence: CASTNRGGSDTQYF.

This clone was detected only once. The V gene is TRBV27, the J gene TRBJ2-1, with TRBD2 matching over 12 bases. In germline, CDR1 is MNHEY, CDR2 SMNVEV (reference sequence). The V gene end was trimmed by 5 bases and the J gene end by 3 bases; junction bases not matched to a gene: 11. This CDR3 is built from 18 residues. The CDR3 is CASSVNGLAGGNYNEQFF. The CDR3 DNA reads TGTGCCAGCAGTGTAAATGGTCTAGCGGGAGGGAACTACAATGAGCAGTTCTTC.

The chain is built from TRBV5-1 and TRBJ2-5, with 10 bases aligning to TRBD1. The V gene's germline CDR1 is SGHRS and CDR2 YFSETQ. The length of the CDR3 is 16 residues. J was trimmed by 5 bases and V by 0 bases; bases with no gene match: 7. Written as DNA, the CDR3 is TGCGCCAGCAGCTTGGAATCGGGACAGGGGTACGAGACCCAGTACTTC. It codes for CASSLESGQGYETQYF.

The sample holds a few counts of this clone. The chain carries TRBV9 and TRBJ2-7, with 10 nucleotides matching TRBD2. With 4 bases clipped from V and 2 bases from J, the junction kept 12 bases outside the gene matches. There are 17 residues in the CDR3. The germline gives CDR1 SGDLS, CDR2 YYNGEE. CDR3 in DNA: TGTGCCAGCAGCCCTGTTCAGGGACTAGCGTTGACCTACGAGCAGTACTTC. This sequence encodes CASSPVQGLALTYEQYF.

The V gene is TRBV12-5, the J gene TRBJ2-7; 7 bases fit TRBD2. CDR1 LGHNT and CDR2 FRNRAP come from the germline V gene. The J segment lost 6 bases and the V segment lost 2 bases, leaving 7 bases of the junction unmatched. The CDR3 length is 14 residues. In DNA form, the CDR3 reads TGTGCTAGTGGTTTGACGGGCGGGAGTGGCGAGCAGTACTTC. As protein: CASGLTGGSGEQYF.

The CDR3 DNA follows: TGTGCCAGCAGAGGACAGGGGTATCGCGAGCAGTACTTC. This encodes CASRGQGYREQYF. The V call is TRBV28, the J call TRBJ2-7; 9 bases map to TRBD1. Germline assignment: CDR1 MDHEN and CDR2 SYDVKM. Trimming took 6 bases from V and 6 from J; bases not matched to a gene: 6. The CDR3 contains 13 residues.

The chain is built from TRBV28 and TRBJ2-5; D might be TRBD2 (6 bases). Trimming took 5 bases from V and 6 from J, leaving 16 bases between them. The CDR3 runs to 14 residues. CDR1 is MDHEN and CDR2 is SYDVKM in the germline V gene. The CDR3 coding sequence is TGTGCCAGCAGTACCTCAGCGGGTGCGAAGACCCAGTACTTC. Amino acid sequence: CASSTSAGAKTQYF.

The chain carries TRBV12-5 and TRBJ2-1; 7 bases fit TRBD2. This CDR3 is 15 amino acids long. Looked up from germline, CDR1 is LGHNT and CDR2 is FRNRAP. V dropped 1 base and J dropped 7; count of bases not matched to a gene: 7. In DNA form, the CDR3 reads TGTGCTAGTGGTTTGGAGGTAGCCGGGGGGAATGAGCAGTTCTTC. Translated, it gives CASGLEVAGGNEQFF.

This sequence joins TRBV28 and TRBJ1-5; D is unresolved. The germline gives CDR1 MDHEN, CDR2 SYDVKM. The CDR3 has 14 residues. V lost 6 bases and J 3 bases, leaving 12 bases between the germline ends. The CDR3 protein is CASRMGLTNQPQHF. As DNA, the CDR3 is TGTGCCAGCAGGATGGGCCTGACCAATCAGCCCCAGCATTTT. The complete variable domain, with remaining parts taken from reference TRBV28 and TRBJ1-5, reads DVKVTQSSRYLVKRTGEKVFLECVQDMDHENMFWYRQDPGLGLRLIYFSYDVKMKEKGDIPEGYSVSREKKERFSLILESASTNQTSMYLCASRMGLTNQPQHFGDGTRLSIL.

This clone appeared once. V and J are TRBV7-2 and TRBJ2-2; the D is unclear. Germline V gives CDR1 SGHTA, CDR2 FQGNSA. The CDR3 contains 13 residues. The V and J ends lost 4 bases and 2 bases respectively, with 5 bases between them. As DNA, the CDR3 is TGTGCCAGCAGCTCTCCTAACACCGGGGAGCTGTTTTTT. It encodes CASSSPNTGELFF.

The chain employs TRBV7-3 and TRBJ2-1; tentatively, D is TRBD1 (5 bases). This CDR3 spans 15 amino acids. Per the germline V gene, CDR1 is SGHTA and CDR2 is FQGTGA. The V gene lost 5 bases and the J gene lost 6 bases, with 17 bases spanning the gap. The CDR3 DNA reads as TGTGCCAGCAGCCCCAACCTAGGGGATTCCAATGAGCAGTTCTTC. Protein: CASSPNLGDSNEQFF.